This T cell receptor (beta chain) stems from a study of T-cell memory formation after mild COVID-19. This clonotype was observed a few times. As yet, its antigen is unknown. Points from the study as a whole: Second-wave clones peaking on day 37 lacked confirmed SARS-CoV-2 specificity. A second wave expanding day 15 to 37 was CD4+-biased; contracting clones were balanced.

5'RACE, which relied on constant-segment primers, yielded TCR alpha and TCR beta cDNA libraries carrying sample barcodes and UMIs. TCRdb re-derived calls from the 5' RACE reads in MiXCR, one entry per CDR3 protein. This table has a few hundred thousand distinct CDR3 sequences, roughly a fifth appearing once. Germline CDR1 and CDR2: SGHRS and YFSETQ. V lost 1 base, J lost 7 bases, and 8 bases lay in between. The CDR3 length is 12 residues. This receptor was identified in an adult woman who had mild COVID-19 (a few samples of this study predate the infection). Cell type and time point are not known. The sequencing input was PBMCs or a T cell subset sorted from them (not recorded which). This rearrangement joins TRBV5-1 to TRBJ1-2, with D perhaps TRBD1 (5 bases). The CDR3 reads CASSLPGLGYTF. The CDR3 DNA is TGCGCCAGCAGCTTGCCGGGGCTTGGCTACACCTTC.